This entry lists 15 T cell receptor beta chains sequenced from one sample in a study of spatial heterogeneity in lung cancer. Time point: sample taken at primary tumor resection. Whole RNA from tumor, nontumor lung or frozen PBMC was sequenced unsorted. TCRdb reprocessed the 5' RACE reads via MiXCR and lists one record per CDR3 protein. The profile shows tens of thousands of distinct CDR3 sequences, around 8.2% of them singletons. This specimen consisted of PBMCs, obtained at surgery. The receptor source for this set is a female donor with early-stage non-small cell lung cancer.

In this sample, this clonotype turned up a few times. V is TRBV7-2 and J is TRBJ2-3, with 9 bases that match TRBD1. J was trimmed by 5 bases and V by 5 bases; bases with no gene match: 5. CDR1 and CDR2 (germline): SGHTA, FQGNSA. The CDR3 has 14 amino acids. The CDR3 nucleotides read TGTGCCAGCAGCACACAGGGGGCGGGAGATACGCAGTATTTT. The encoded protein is CASSTQGAGDTQYF.

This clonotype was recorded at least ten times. The CDR3 bases are TGTGCCATCAGTGATGACAGAGAAAAACTGTTTTTT. It translates to CAISDDREKLFF. The gene calls are TRBV10-3 and TRBJ1-4; D is possibly TRBD1 (5 bases). Germline CDR1 reads ENHRY; CDR2 reads SYGVKD. Trimming cost V 3 bases and J 8 bases, with 7 bases left between them. This CDR3 spans 12 amino acids.

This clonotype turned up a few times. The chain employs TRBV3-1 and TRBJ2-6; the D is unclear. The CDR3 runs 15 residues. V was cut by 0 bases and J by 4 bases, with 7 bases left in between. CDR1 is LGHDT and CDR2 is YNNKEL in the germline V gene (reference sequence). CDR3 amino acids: CASSQEGAGANVLTF. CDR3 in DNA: TGTGCCAGCAGCCAAGAGGGTGCAGGGGCCAACGTCCTGACTTTC.

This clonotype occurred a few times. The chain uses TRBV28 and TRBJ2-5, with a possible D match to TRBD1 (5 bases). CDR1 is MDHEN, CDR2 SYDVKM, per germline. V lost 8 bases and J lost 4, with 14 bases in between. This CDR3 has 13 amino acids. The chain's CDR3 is CASSSQGTETQYF. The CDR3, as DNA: TGTGCCAGCTCTTCTCAGGGTACAGAGACCCAGTACTTC.

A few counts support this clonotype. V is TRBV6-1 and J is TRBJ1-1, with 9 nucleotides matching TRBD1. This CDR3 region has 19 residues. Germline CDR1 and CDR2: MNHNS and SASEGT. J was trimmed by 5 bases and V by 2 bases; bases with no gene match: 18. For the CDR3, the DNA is TGTGCCAGCAGTGAACACGCCTCACAGGGACAGGGAAAAACAACTGAAGCTTTCTTT. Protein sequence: CASSEHASQGQGKTTEAFF.

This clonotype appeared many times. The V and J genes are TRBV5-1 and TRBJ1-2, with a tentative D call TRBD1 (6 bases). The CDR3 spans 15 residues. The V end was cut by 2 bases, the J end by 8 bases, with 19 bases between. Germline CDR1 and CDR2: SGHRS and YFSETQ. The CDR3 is CASSFGGAEAQGYTF. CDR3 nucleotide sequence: TGCGCCAGCAGCTTTGGGGGGGCTGAAGCCCAAGGCTACACCTTC.

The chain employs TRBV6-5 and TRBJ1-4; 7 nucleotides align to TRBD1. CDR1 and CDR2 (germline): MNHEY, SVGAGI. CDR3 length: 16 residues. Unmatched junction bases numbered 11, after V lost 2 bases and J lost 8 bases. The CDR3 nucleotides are TGTGCCAGCAGTTACCGGAGACAGGGCTTAGGAGAAAAACTGTTTTTT. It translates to CASSYRRQGLGEKLFF.

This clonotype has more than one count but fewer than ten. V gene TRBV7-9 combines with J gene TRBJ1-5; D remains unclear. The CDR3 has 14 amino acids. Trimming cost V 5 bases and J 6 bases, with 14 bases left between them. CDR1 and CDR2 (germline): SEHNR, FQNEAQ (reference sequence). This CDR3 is CASSTELTGQPQHF. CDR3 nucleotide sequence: TGTGCCAGCAGCACTGAACTCACTGGTCAGCCCCAGCATTTT.

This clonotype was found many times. CDR3 protein: CSVFGGTSTGELFF. CDR3 coding DNA: TGCAGCGTTTTCGGGGGGACATCCACCGGGGAGCTGTTTTTT. This chain connects TRBV29-1 to TRBJ2-2, with D tentatively TRBD2 (7 bases). V lost 5 bases, J lost 4 bases, and 14 bases lay in between. The CDR3 has 14 amino acids. Looked up from germline, CDR1 is SQVTM and CDR2 is ANQGSEA.

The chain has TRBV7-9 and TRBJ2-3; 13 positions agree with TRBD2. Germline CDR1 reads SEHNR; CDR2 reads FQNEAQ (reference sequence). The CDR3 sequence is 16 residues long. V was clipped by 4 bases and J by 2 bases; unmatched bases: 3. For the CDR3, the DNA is TGTGCCAGCAGCTCAGGACTAGCGGGAGACACAGATACGCAGTATTTT. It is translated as CASSSGLAGDTDTQYF.

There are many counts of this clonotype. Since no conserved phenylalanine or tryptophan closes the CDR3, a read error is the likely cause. This chain's CDR3 is CASGSRETQYL. The CDR3 bases are TGTGCTAGTGGTAGCCGGGAGACCCAGTACTTA. This sequence joins TRBV12-5 and TRBJ2-5; D is undetermined. The germline CDR1 and CDR2 sequences are LGHNT and FRNRAP. Trimming took 5 bases from V and 5 from J, leaving 6 bases between them. The CDR3 consists of 11 residues.

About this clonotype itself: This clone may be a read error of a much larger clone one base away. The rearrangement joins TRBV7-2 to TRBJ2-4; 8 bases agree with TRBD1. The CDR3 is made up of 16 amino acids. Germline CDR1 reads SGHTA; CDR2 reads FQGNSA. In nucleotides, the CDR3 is TGTGCCAGCAGCGGACAGGGCGTACTAGCCAAAAACATTCGGTACTTC. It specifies CASSGQGVLAKNIRYF.

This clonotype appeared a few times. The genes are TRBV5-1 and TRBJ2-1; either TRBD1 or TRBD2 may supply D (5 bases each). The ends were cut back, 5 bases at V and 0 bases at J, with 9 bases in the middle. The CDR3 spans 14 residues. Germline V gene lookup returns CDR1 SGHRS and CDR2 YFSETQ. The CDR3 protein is CASRFGTSYNEQFF. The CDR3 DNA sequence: TGCGCCAGCAGGTTTGGGACCTCCTACAATGAGCAGTTCTTC.

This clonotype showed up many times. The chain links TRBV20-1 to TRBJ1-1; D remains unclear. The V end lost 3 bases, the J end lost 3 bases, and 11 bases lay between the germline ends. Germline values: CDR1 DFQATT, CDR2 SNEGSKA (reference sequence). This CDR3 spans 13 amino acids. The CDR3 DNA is TGCAGTGCTAGCACCCCGTTGGACACTGAAGCTTTCTTT. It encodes CSASTPLDTEAFF.

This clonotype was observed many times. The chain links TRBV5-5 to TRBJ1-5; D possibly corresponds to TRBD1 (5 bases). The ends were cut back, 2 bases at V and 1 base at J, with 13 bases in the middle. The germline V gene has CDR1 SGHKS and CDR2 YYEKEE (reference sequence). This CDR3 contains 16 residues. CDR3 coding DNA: TGTGCCAGCAGCTTATCAGGGCCGACAAGCAATCAGCCCCAGCATTTT. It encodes CASSLSGPTSNQPQHF.